These T cell receptor beta chains were read from a single sample in a study of PD-L1 blockade in urothelial cancer. Using immunoSEQ multiplex PCR, the repertoire was profiled, and TCRdb retains in-frame clones only, with some absent. There are more than 70,000 clones in the sample; less than 90% occur only once, and approximately 3.5% lies in the top ten. The specimen was PBMCs, collected around atezolizumab (anti-PD-L1) treatment. Receptors originate from a man in his sixties with urothelial cancer. CDR3s include the opening cysteine and the closing phenylalanine or tryptophan. The order of the fields is clone size, V gene, J gene, D gene, CDR3 DNA, CDR3 protein. D genes are given only for firm matches. Only some rows state a clone size, as once, few, many or a class for expanded clones.

NA	TRBV2	TRBJ2-1	NA	TGTGCCAGCGTCTGGCTGAATGAGCAGTTCTTC	CASVWLNEQFF
NA	TRBV28	TRBJ1-4	NA	TGTGCCAGCAGTCGGACGGGGTCAACTAATGAAAAACTGTTTTTT	CASSRTGSTNEKLFF
NA	TRBV7-9	TRBJ1-5	NA	TGTGCCAGCAGCTTAGAAGCCAATCAGCCCCAGCATTTT	CASSLEANQPQHF
NA	TRBV28	TRBJ2-7	TRBD2	TGTGCCAGCGGCGGGGGGCGAGACGAGCAGTACTTC	CASGGGRDEQYF
NA	TRBV5-1	TRBJ2-2	TRBD2	TGCGCCAGCAGCTTCTCGGCTAGCGGGGGTGGGGCGGAGCTGTTTTTT	CASSFSASGGGAELFF
once	TRBV19	TRBJ1-4	TRBD1	TGTGCCAGTAGTACACCGACAGGGTTGGGTGAAAAACTGTTTTTT	CASSTPTGLGEKLFF
once	TRBV18	TRBJ2-7	TRBD1	TGTGCCAGCTCATGGGACAGTTACGAGCAGTACTTC	CASSWDSYEQYF
NA	TRBV7-8	TRBJ2-3	NA	TGTGCCAGCAGCTGGGGGGGACACGGGACTAGCACAGATACGCAGTATTTT	CASSWGGHGTSTDTQYF
once	TRBV7-2	TRBJ1-3	NA	TGTGCCAGCCGGGGATTGAGCTCTGGAAACACCATATATTTT	CASRGLSSGNTIYF
NA	TRBV25-1	TRBJ2-5	TRBD2	TGTGCCAGCGCGCGTCGACTAGCGGAGGAGACCCAGTACTTC	CASARRLAEETQYF
NA	TRBV7-9	TRBJ1-4	TRBD1	TGTGCCAGCAGCTTAGCCGGGACAGTGACTAATGAAAAACTGTTTTTT	CASSLAGTVTNEKLFF
NA	TRBV7-9	TRBJ1-3	NA	TGTGCCAGCAGCTTAGGTTCAGGTCCTGGAAACACCATATATTTT	CASSLGSGPGNTIYF
NA	TRBV10-2	TRBJ2-1	TRBD2	TGCGCCAGCAGTGACGCAGCGGGGAAGGATGAGCAGTTCTTC	CASSDAAGKDEQFF
NA	TRBV19	TRBJ2-7	TRBD2	TGTGCCAGTAGTGGCGGGAGGGCGTCCTACGAGCAGTACTTC	CASSGGRASYEQYF
NA	TRBV7-9	TRBJ2-7	TRBD2	TGTGCCAGCAGCTCCCGGACTAGCGGGAGCGTCTACGAGCAGTACTTC	CASSSRTSGSVYEQYF
NA	TRBV4-1	TRBJ1-2	NA	TGCGCCAGCAGCCAAGGCCGGGCTAACTATGGCTACACCTTC	CASSQGRANYGYTF
NA	TRBV11-2	TRBJ1-4	NA	TGTGCCAGCAGCCCCTGGGGGGCAACTAATGAAAAACTGTTTTTT	CASSPWGATNEKLFF
once	TRBV20-1	TRBJ2-1	NA	TGCAGTGCTAGCCGGAATGAGCAGTTCTTC	CSASRNEQFF
NA	TRBV19	TRBJ2-5	NA	TGTGCCAGTAGTATCACAGGGTGGAGCCAAGAGACCCAGTACTTC	CASSITGWSQETQYF
NA	TRBV7-2	TRBJ2-7	NA	TGTGCCAGCAGCTTAGGACAGGTCGGCGAGCAGTACTTC	CASSLGQVGEQYF
NA	TRBV7-2	TRBJ2-5	NA	TGTGCCAGCAGCTTAGGAGTTGGGCGGTACTTC	CASSLGVGRYF
few	TRBV27	TRBJ2-3	NA	TGTGCCAGCCCGACAGATACGCAGTATTTT	CASPTDTQYF
NA	TRBV28	TRBJ2-1	NA	TGTGCCAGCAGTTCCCAGGGCAATGAGCAGTTCTTC	CASSSQGNEQFF
NA	TRBV19	TRBJ1-1	TRBD1	TGTGCCACCACCGGGAGGGGGCGTCGGGTGAACACTGAAGCTTTCTTT	CATTGRGRRVNTEAFF
NA	TRBV7-6	TRBJ2-7	TRBD1	TGTGCCAGCAGCTGGGGACAGGGTTTAGAGTACTTC	CASSWGQGLEYF
NA	TRBV18	TRBJ2-2	TRBD1	TGTGCCAGCTCACCGGACAGGATTTCCACCGGGGAGCTGTTTTTT	CASSPDRISTGELFF
NA	TRBV7-9	TRBJ1-1	NA	TGTGCCAGCAGCTCCACTGTCCGGGCTGAAGCTTTCTTT	CASSSTVRAEAFF
NA	TRBV18	TRBJ1-2	TRBD1	TGTGCCAGCTCCCATGATTATCTGGACAGGGGGTCCCTCTACACCTTC	CASSHDYLDRGSLYTF
NA	TRBV10-3	TRBJ2-2	NA	TGTGCCATCAGTTATTTGCGGGACAGTTACACCGGGGAGCTGTTTTTT	CAISYLRDSYTGELFF
NA	TRBV10-3	TRBJ1-2	NA	TGTGCCATCAGTGGTTCGGGGACTAACTATGGCTACACCTTC	CAISGSGTNYGYTF
NA	TRBV7-2	TRBJ2-7	TRBD1	TGTGCCAGCAGCCTCGACAGGGGGCGCGGGCAGTACTTC	CASSLDRGRGQYF
NA	TRBV7-9	TRBJ2-7	NA	TGTGCCAGCAGCCCCAACCCCGGGACACCCTCCTACGAGCAGTACTTC	CASSPNPGTPSYEQYF
NA	TRBV6-5	TRBJ2-4	NA	TGTGCCAGCAGTTACCGGGGAATTGGAGCCAAAAACATTCAGTACTTC	CASSYRGIGAKNIQYF
NA	TRBV6-1	TRBJ2-4	NA	TGTGCCAGCAGTGAAGCTGGGGGACAAATCCTCTCAGCCAAAAACATTCAGTACTTC	CASSEAGGQILSAKNIQYF
NA	TRBV19	TRBJ2-1	NA	TGTGCCAGTAGTCCCAGGACGGACACTCCTGAGCAGTTCTTC	CASSPRTDTPEQFF
NA	TRBV19	TRBJ2-5	NA	TGTGCCAGTCGGACTATTAACCAAGAGACCCAGTACTTC	CASRTINQETQYF
NA	TRBV5-6	TRBJ1-6	NA	TGTGCCAGCAGCTTGGGAGGGGGAACAGCCTATAATTCACCCCTCCACTTT	CASSLGGGTAYNSPLHF
NA	TRBV6-1	TRBJ1-5	NA	TGTGCCAGCAGGGACAGCAATAGCAATCAGCCCCAGCATTTT	CASRDSNSNQPQHF
NA	TRBV7-9	TRBJ2-1	NA	TGTGCCAGCAGCTTAAGGGGGACCAATGAGCAGTTCTTC	CASSLRGTNEQFF
NA	TRBV19	TRBJ2-6	NA	TGTGCCAGTAGTATTCAGGGGAGAGTATCTGGGGCCAACGTCCTGACTTTC	CASSIQGRVSGANVLTF
NA	TRBV9	TRBJ1-3	TRBD1	TGTGCCAGCAGCGTCCGGGACAGGGGAAGCTCTGGAAACACCATATATTTT	CASSVRDRGSSGNTIYF
NA	TRBV5-5	TRBJ2-5	TRBD1	TGTGCCAGCAGCTCCGGGACAGGGTTTAAAGAGACCCAGTACTTC	CASSSGTGFKETQYF
NA	TRBV6-5	TRBJ1-2	NA	TGTGCCAGCAGTTACCTGGGCAGGGTGACGGGCGGCTACACCTTC	CASSYLGRVTGGYTF
NA	TRBV16	TRBJ1-5	TRBD1	TGTGCCAGCAGCCAATCGACGGGACAGAATCAGCCCCAGCATTTT	CASSQSTGQNQPQHF
NA	TRBV14	TRBJ1-1	TRBD1	TGTGCCAGCAGCCCACAGGGGGTTCGGACTGAAGCTTTCTTT	CASSPQGVRTEAFF
NA	TRBV19	TRBJ2-4	NA	TGTGCCAGTAGCCCTCCAGGAGCCAAAAACATTCAGTACTTC	CASSPPGAKNIQYF
NA	TRBV12-5	TRBJ1-1	NA	TGTGCTAGTGGCACAGGGTTTAGCTTGAACACTGAAGCTTTCTTT	CASGTGFSLNTEAFF
few	TRBV5-1	TRBJ2-3	NA	TGCGCCAGCAGAGGGCAGGGCTCCACAGATACGCAGTATTTT	CASRGQGSTDTQYF
NA	TRBV28	TRBJ1-2	NA	TGTGCCAGCAGTTTACCGGGTCGTGGCTACACCTTC	CASSLPGRGYTF
NA	TRBV7-9	TRBJ1-2	TRBD1	TGTGCCAGCAGCTTGGGGACAGACAGCTATGGCTACACCTTC	CASSLGTDSYGYTF
NA	TRBV7-9	TRBJ1-1	TRBD1	TGTGCCAGCAGCCCCGGACAGGGGGCGCTTATTGAAGCTTTCTTT	CASSPGQGALIEAFF
few	TRBV5-6	TRBJ2-1	NA	TGTGCCAGCAGCCTACCCACGGACAATGAGCAGTTCTTC	CASSLPTDNEQFF
NA	TRBV28	TRBJ2-5	TRBD1	TGTGCCAGCAGTTCTCCGACAGGGTGGTACGAGACCCAGTACTTC	CASSSPTGWYETQYF